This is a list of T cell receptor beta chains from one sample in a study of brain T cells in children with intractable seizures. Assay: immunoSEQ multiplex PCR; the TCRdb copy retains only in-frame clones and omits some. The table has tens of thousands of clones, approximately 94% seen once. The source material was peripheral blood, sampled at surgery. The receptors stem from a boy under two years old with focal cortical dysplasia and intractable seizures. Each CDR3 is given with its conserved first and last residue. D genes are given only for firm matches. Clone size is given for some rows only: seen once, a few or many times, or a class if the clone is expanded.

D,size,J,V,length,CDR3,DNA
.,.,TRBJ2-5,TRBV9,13,CASSAHTLTTQYF,TGTGCCAGCAGCGCCCACACACTAACCACCCAGTACTTC
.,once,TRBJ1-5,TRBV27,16,CASSLSRGAKHQPQHF,TGTGCCAGCAGTTTATCGCGGGGGGCGAAGCATCAGCCCCAGCATTTT
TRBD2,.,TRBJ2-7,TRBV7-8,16,CASSPRLAGEFYEQYF,TGTGCCAGCAGCCCCAGACTAGCGGGGGAATTCTACGAGCAGTACTTC
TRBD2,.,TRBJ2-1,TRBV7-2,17,CASSSNLLAMGGNEQFF,TGTGCCAGCAGCTCAAACCTACTAGCGATGGGGGGGAATGAGCAGTTCTTC
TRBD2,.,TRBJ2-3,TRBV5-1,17,CASSLAGLAGITDTQYF,TGCGCCAGCAGCTTGGCCGGGCTAGCGGGGATAACAGATACGCAGTATTTT
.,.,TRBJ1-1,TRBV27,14,CASSLLKGGTEAFF,TGTGCCAGCAGTCTCCTCAAAGGGGGCACTGAAGCTTTCTTT
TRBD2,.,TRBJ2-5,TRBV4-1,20,CASSQETLLAGGIYQETQYF,TGCGCCAGCAGCCAAGAAACCCTTTTGGCGGGAGGGATCTACCAAGAGACCCAGTACTTC
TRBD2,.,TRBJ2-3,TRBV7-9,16,CASSYRLAGTTDTQYF,TGTGCCAGCAGCTACCGACTAGCGGGGACCACAGATACGCAGTATTTT
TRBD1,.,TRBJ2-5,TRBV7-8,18,CASSLAPKQGLSVETQYF,TGTGCCAGCAGCTTAGCGCCCAAACAGGGGCTGTCTGTAGAGACCCAGTACTTC
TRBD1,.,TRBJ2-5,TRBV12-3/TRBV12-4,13,CASSRQGQETQYF,TGTGCCAGCAGTAGACAGGGACAAGAGACCCAGTACTTC
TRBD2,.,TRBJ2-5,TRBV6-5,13,CASASTSGETQYF,TGTGCCAGCGCCTCGACTAGCGGAGAGACCCAGTACTTC
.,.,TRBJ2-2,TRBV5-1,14,CASSLAFGSGELFF,TGCGCCAGCAGCTTGGCTTTTGGTTCCGGGGAGCTGTTTTTT
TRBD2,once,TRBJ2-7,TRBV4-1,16,CASSQDSGSAASEQYF,TGCGCCAGCAGCCAAGATAGCGGGAGCGCCGCTTCCGAGCAGTACTTC
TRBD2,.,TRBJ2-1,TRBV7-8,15,CASSFSTSGLYEQFF,TGTGCCAGCAGCTTCTCGACTAGCGGGCTCTATGAGCAGTTCTTC
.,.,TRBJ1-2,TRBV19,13,CASSKTANYGYTF,TGTGCCAGTAGTAAGACAGCTAACTATGGCTACACCTTC
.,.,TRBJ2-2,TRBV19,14,CASSMTPNTGELFF,TGTGCCAGTAGTATGACTCCGAACACCGGGGAGCTGTTTTTT
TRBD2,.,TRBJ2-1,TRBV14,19,CASSQDRSGGPHLYNEQFF,TGTGCCAGCAGCCAAGATAGGTCGGGGGGGCCCCATCTCTACAATGAGCAGTTCTTC
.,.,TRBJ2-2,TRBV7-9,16,CASSLRWVRRPEVLFF,TGTGCCAGCAGCTTAAGGTGGGTCAGGCGACCCGAGGTGCTGTTTTTT
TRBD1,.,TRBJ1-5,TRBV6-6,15,CATSSGTGGFQPQHF,TGTGCCACTTCCTCCGGGACAGGGGGCTTTCAGCCCCAGCATTTT
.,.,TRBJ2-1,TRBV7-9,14,CASSPSAGANEQFF,TGTGCCAGCAGCCCCTCTGCAGGGGCTAATGAGCAGTTCTTC
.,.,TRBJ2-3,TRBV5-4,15,CASSFTGRGTDTQYF,TGTGCCAGCAGCTTTACAGGTCGGGGCACAGATACGCAGTATTTT
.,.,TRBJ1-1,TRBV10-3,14,CAISGRVENTEAFF,TGTGCCATCAGTGGCAGGGTGGAGAACACTGAAGCTTTCTTT
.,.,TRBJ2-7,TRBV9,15,CASSAQDSQSYEQYF,TGTGCCAGCAGCGCCCAAGACAGCCAGAGCTACGAGCAGTACTTC
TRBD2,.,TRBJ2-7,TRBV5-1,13,CASNSGGSYEQYF,TGCGCCAGCAATAGCGGGGGATCCTACGAGCAGTACTTC
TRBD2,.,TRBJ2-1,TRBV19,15,CASSILADSYNEQFF,TGTGCCAGTAGTATTCTAGCGGATTCCTACAATGAGCAGTTCTTC
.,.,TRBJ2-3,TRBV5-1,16,CASSLAAAWVADTQYF,TGCGCCAGCAGCTTGGCCGCTGCTTGGGTGGCAGATACGCAGTATTTT
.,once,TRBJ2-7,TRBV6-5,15,CASRWESEGSYEQYF,TGTGCCAGCAGATGGGAGTCAGAGGGTTCCTACGAGCAGTACTTC
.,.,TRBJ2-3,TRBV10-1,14,CASTKSTVSDTQYF,TGCGCCAGCACTAAATCGACAGTCTCAGATACGCAGTATTTT
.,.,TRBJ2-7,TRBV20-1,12,CSASLGSYEQYF,TGCAGTGCTAGTTTGGGCTCCTACGAGCAGTACTTC
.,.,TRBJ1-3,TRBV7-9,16,CASSSPRRGPGNTIYF,TGTGCCAGCAGCTCCCCCCGACGAGGGCCTGGAAACACCATATATTTT
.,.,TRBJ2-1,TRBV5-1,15,CASSLVVRPYGEQFF,TGCGCCAGCAGCTTGGTGGTCAGACCCTACGGTGAGCAGTTCTTC
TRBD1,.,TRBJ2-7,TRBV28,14,CASTHLGTAYEQYF,TGTGCCAGCACCCACCTCGGGACAGCCTACGAGCAGTACTTC
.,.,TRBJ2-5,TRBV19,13,CASSTTSSETQYF,TGTGCCAGTAGTACCACTAGTTCTGAGACCCAGTACTTC
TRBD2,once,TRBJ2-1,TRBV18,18,CASSPRGSGGAAYNEQFF,TGTGCCAGCTCACCACGTGGGAGCGGGGGGGCCGCTTACAATGAGCAGTTCTTC
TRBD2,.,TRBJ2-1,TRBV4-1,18,CASSQDIVRRERGNEQFF,TGCGCCAGCAGCCAAGATATTGTTCGGCGGGAGCGGGGCAATGAGCAGTTCTTC
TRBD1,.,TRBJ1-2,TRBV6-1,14,CASSEQGQGYGYTF,TGTGCCAGCAGTGAACAGGGACAGGGCTATGGCTACACCTTC
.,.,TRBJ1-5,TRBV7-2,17,CASSLAPTPGGNQPQHF,TGTGCCAGCAGCTTAGCGCCGACCCCAGGGGGCAATCAGCCCCAGCATTTT
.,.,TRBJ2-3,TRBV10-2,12,CASSESLVTQYF,TGCGCCAGCAGTGAGTCGCTAGTTACGCAGTATTTT
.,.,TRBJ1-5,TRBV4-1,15,CASSETAFSNQPQHF,TGCGCCAGCAGCGAGACAGCATTTAGCAATCAGCCCCAGCATTTT
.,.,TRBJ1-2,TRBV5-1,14,CASSPRTGNYGYTF,TGCGCCAGCAGCCCTCGGACGGGTAACTATGGCTACACCTTC
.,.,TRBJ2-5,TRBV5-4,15,CASSLVAGAQETQYF,TGTGCCAGCAGCTTGGTGGCAGGGGCCCAAGAGACCCAGTACTTC
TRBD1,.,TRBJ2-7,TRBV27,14,CASSPRQGRNEQYF,TGTGCCAGCAGTCCGAGACAGGGTCGGAACGAGCAGTACTTC
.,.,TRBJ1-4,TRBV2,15,CASRLKAGLGEKLFF,TGTGCCAGCAGACTGAAGGCGGGTTTAGGGGAAAAACTGTTTTTT
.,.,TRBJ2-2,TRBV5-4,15,CASSLVNAGPGELFF,TGTGCCAGCAGCTTGGTGAACGCGGGACCCGGGGAGCTGTTTTTT
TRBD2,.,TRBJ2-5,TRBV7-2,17,CASSLEWGTSFQETQYF,TGTGCCAGCAGCTTAGAGTGGGGGACTAGTTTTCAAGAGACCCAGTACTTC
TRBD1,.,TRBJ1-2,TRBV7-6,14,CASSALTGGYGYTF,TGTGCCAGCAGCGCCTTGACAGGGGGCTATGGCTACACCTTC
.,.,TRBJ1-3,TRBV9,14,CASSEGPRGNTIYF,TGTGCCAGCAGCGAAGGTCCGAGGGGAAACACCATATATTTT